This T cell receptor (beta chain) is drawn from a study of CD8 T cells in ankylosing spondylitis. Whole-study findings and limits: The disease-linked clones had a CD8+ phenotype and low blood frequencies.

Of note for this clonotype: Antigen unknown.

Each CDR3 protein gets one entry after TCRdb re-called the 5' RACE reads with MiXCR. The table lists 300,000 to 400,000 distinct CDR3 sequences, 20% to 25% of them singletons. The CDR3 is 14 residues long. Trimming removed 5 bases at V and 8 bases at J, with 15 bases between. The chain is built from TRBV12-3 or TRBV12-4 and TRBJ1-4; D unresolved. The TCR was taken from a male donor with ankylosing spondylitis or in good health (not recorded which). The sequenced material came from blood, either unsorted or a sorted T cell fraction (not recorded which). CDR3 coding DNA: TGTGCCAGCAGTCCGGGCCCCTTACCCGAAAAACTGTTTTTT. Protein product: CASSPGPLPEKLFF.